This T cell receptor (beta chain) was obtained from a study of T cells after yellow fever vaccination. About the study: The authors prepared low-cell-number fractions using SMART-Seq v4 Ultra Low Input.

Study observations and caveats: Abundant bulk-derived clonotypes could contaminate FACS-sorted repertoires. Weaker in magnitude, the secondary response showed a faster peak on day 5 versus 15.

Points on this clonotype: The target antigen is unknown.

A process of 5'RACE template switching, which added a universal primer site and UMIs, was used to make TCR cDNA. TCRdb fed the 5' RACE reads into MiXCR, producing one record per CDR3 protein. In the table there are hundreds of thousands of distinct CDR3 sequences, roughly 17% of which are singletons. The TCR comes from a young man who received the YFV17D yellow fever vaccine. The source material was PBMCs, sampled 4 to 5 days after the first yellow fever vaccination.

The DNA of the CDR3 is TGCGCCAGCAGCTTGGCCCAGGGGTGGACCGGGGAGCTGTTTTTT. It yields the protein CASSLAQGWTGELFF. The chain combines TRBV5-1 with TRBJ2-2, with D perhaps matching TRBD1 (6 bases). The germline V gene has CDR1 SGHRS and CDR2 YFSETQ. This CDR3 has 15 amino acids. Trimming cost V 0 bases and J 5 bases, with 11 bases left between them.